The rows below give T cell receptor beta chains drawn from one sample of a study of T cells in Graves' hyperthyroidism and ophthalmopathy. One entry per CDR3 protein, called by TCRdb with MiXCR from the multiplex PCR reads. The sample consists of about 600,000 distinct CDR3 sequences, roughly 14% of them appearing once. The sequenced material came from blood. The origin of the receptors is a woman aged 45-59 years with Graves' ophthalmopathy. Each CDR3 is given with its conserved first and last residue. The D gene is left open where the match is weak. Expanded clones get a size class; other rows say once, few or many, or leave the size out.

TRBV6-2/TRBV6-3	TRBJ1-5	-	TRBD1	TGTGCCAGCAGTTCTACAGGGGGCGCGCAGCCCCAGCATTTT	CASSSTGGAQPQHF
TRBV7-6	TRBJ2-1	few	TRBD2	TGTGCCAGCAGCCCCGGACTAGCGGGAGGGCGATACAATGAGCAGTTCTTC	CASSPGLAGGRYNEQFF
TRBV2	TRBJ2-5	many	-	TGTGCCAGCAGTGACGGCAGGATGAAAGAGACCCAGTACTTC	CASSDGRMKETQYF
TRBV12-3/TRBV12-4	TRBJ2-3	few	-	TGTGCCAGCAGACCCACTGGTTATACGCAGTATTTT	CASRPTGYTQYF
TRBV20-1	TRBJ2-2	-	TRBD2	TGCAGTGCTAGAGATGGAGGTAGCGGGAGGGCCGGGGAGCTGTTTTTT	CSARDGGSGRAGELFF
TRBV5-1	TRBJ2-7	many	TRBD2	TGCGCCAGCACCCAGGGACTAGCGGGAACTTACGAGCAGTACTTC	CASTQGLAGTYEQYF
TRBV7-8	TRBJ2-7	-	-	TGTGCCAGCAGCCCCGGGGTGAACGAGCAGTACTTC	CASSPGVNEQYF
TRBV9	TRBJ1-4	-	TRBD1	TGTGCCAGCAGCGTAGGCGGGACAGCATTCGAAAAACTGTTTTTT	CASSVGGTAFEKLFF
TRBV7-2	TRBJ2-5	many	TRBD2	TGTGCCAGCAGCGCCCGGACTAGCGCGGAGACCCAGTACTTC	CASSARTSAETQYF
TRBV30	TRBJ1-5	many	-	TGTGCCTGGAGTGGGGATGGCTCAAGGAATCAGCCCCAGCATTTT	CAWSGDGSRNQPQHF
TRBV20-1	TRBJ1-1	many	TRBD1	TGCAGTGCTAGAGACAGACAGGGGGTCGGCACTGAAGCTTTCTTT	CSARDRQGVGTEAFF
TRBV7-3	TRBJ2-1	few	-	TGTGCCAGCAGCCGACAGCTCGGGAGTTCCTACAATGAGCAGTTCTTC	CASSRQLGSSYNEQFF
TRBV28	TRBJ2-7	-	TRBD2	TGTGCTACCAGACTAGCGGGAGACGAGCAGTACTTC	CATRLAGDEQYF
TRBV29-1	TRBJ2-7	many	TRBD1	TGCAGCGTAGGACAGGGGGCTACCGGCGAGCAGTACTTC	CSVGQGATGEQYF
TRBV12-3/TRBV12-4	TRBJ1-4	many	-	TGTGCCAGCAGTTTGCAGAGCAGCTACCCGGAAAAACTGTTTTTT	CASSLQSSYPEKLFF
TRBV6-4	TRBJ1-1	few	-	TGTGCCAGCAGTCCTACTCCGGCAGAGGGCACTGAAGCTTTCTTT	CASSPTPAEGTEAFF
TRBV29-1	TRBJ1-1	few	-	TGCAGCGGACGCTTGCGGGGGCTAGCCAACACTGAAGCTTTCTTT	CSGRLRGLANTEAFF
TRBV5-4	TRBJ1-2	few	-	TGTGCCAGCAGCCCCGAGGAGGACATACCGAACTATGGCTACACCTTC	CASSPEEDIPNYGYTF
TRBV28	TRBJ2-1	many	TRBD2	TGTGCCAGCAGTCCAACTAGCGGCCTTAGGCAGTTCTTC	CASSPTSGLRQFF
TRBV7-2	TRBJ2-3	many	-	TGTGCCAGCAGCGTAGCAACCCATTCAGATACGCAGTATTTT	CASSVATHSDTQYF
TRBV18	TRBJ1-5	many	TRBD1	TGTGCCAGCTCGGCACGGACAGGGGGCGCGGATCAGCCCCAGCATTTT	CASSARTGGADQPQHF